The rows below give T cell receptor beta chains drawn from one sample of a study of cytomegalovirus exposure and HLA in healthy donors. Here immunoSEQ multiplex PCR was the method, and the copy in TCRdb shows in-frame clones only, minus some. The table includes about 190,000 clones, approximately 80% detected once. The sample taken for sequencing was PBMCs. The receptors originated from a male donor in good health and CMV-seronegative. Each CDR3 is given with its conserved first and last residue. The D gene is left open where the match is weak. Size tells how often a clone was seen (once, few, many) or the class of an expanded clone, and some rows leave it out.

D: TRBD1; J: TRBJ1-6; size: few; V: TRBV4-3; DNA: TGCGCCAGCAGCCAAGCCGGACAGGGGAATACACCCCTCCACTTT; CDR3: CASSQAGQGNTPLHF
D: TRBD2; J: TRBJ2-2; size: .; V: TRBV19; DNA: TGTGCCAGTAGTATACAGGGAGGGCGGTCCGCCACCGGGGAGCTGTTTTTT; CDR3: CASSIQGGRSATGELFF
D: .; J: TRBJ1-1; size: .; V: TRBV5-1; DNA: TGCGCCAGCAGCCCCGGGGTCCTGAACACTGAAGCTTTCTTT; CDR3: CASSPGVLNTEAFF
D: TRBD2; J: TRBJ2-5; size: .; V: TRBV30; DNA: TGTGCCTGGAGTGTAAGCGGGGTACCTGGGGAGACCCAGTACTTC; CDR3: CAWSVSGVPGETQYF
D: .; J: TRBJ1-2; size: .; V: TRBV28; DNA: TGTGCCAGCAGTTTTGCCGGTTACGGCTACACCTTC; CDR3: CASSFAGYGYTF
D: .; J: TRBJ1-6; size: .; V: TRBV30; DNA: TGTGCCTGGGCGCCCGACAGCGACTATTCACCCCTCCACTTT; CDR3: CAWAPDSDYSPLHF
D: .; J: TRBJ1-3; size: .; V: TRBV9; DNA: TGTGCCAGCAGCGTAGCGGGAAACTCTGGAAACACCATATATTTT; CDR3: CASSVAGNSGNTIYF
D: .; J: TRBJ1-1; size: .; V: TRBV5-1; DNA: TGCGCCAGCAGCTTGGATACAGGGATGAACACTGAAGCTTTCTTT; CDR3: CASSLDTGMNTEAFF
D: .; J: TRBJ1-2; size: .; V: TRBV9; DNA: TGTGCCAGCAGCCCTAATACAGGGAGCTATGGCTACACCTTC; CDR3: CASSPNTGSYGYTF
D: .; J: TRBJ2-7; size: .; V: TRBV29-1; DNA: TGCAGCGTTCGTCCGGGTTCGGGCGAGCAGTACTTC; CDR3: CSVRPGSGEQYF
D: .; J: TRBJ1-5; size: few; V: TRBV6-4; DNA: TGTGCCAGCACTGGGAGGGGCCAGCCCCAGCATTTT; CDR3: CASTGRGQPQHF
D: TRBD2; J: TRBJ2-7; size: .; V: TRBV6-1; DNA: TGTGCCAGCAGTGAAGCTAGGACGGGGGGCTACGAGCAGTACTTC; CDR3: CASSEARTGGYEQYF
D: TRBD1; J: TRBJ1-4; size: few; V: TRBV7-2; DNA: TGTGCCAGCAGCTTAGTGGACAGGGTTAATGAAAAACTGTTTTTT; CDR3: CASSLVDRVNEKLFF
D: .; J: TRBJ1-1; size: few; V: TRBV5-1; DNA: TGCGCCAGCAGCCGGGGACAGAACACTGAAGCTTTCTTT; CDR3: CASSRGQNTEAFF
D: TRBD2; J: TRBJ2-5; size: few; V: TRBV5-5; DNA: TGTGCCAGCAGCTTGGAGCAAGGGACTAGCGGGGGCCAAGAGACCCAGTACTTC; CDR3: CASSLEQGTSGGQETQYF
D: TRBD1; J: TRBJ1-5; size: .; V: TRBV29-1; DNA: TGCAGCGTTACAGACAGGGCCGATCAGCCCCAGCATTTT; CDR3: CSVTDRADQPQHF
D: .; J: TRBJ2-1; size: .; V: TRBV5-5; DNA: TGTGCCAGCAGCTTAAGACTAGAGGTCCACAATGAGCAGTTCTTC; CDR3: CASSLRLEVHNEQFF
D: TRBD2; J: TRBJ2-5; size: .; V: TRBV7-2; DNA: TGTGCCAGCAGCCCCCGGCGGGAGGGGGAGACCCAGTACTTC; CDR3: CASSPRREGETQYF
D: .; J: TRBJ2-1; size: .; V: TRBV14; DNA: TGTGCCAGCAGCGACCAGACAGGATACAATGAGCAGTTCTTC; CDR3: CASSDQTGYNEQFF
D: TRBD1; J: TRBJ2-3; size: once; V: TRBV7-2; DNA: TGTGCCAGCAGCTTAGAGGGACAGGGGGCTTTTGGCACAGATACGCAGTATTTT; CDR3: CASSLEGQGAFGTDTQYF
D: .; J: TRBJ1-5; size: .; V: TRBV27; DNA: TGTGCCAGCAGTTTAGCAGGGTATGGGCAGCCCCAGCATTTT; CDR3: CASSLAGYGQPQHF
D: TRBD2; J: TRBJ2-3; size: .; V: TRBV5-1; DNA: TGCGCCAGCAGCTTGGCAAGCGGGGCATACACAGATACGCAGTATTTT; CDR3: CASSLASGAYTDTQYF
D: .; J: TRBJ2-1; size: .; V: TRBV7-3; DNA: TGTGCCAGCAGCTTAACGGCAGGGGATGAGCAGTTCTTC; CDR3: CASSLTAGDEQFF
D: TRBD2; J: TRBJ2-1; size: .; V: TRBV29-1; DNA: TGCAGTTCCCCCTCCGAAGCGGGAGGGCCGGGGGGTGAGCAGTTCTTC; CDR3: CSSPSEAGGPGGEQFF
D: .; J: TRBJ2-7; size: .; V: TRBV6-5; DNA: TGTGCCAGCAGCCGACTGAGCGAGCAGTACTTC; CDR3: CASSRLSEQYF
D: .; J: TRBJ2-2; size: .; V: TRBV11-3; DNA: TGTGCCAGCAGCTTCCGGGATCCCGGGGAGCTGTTTTTT; CDR3: CASSFRDPGELFF
D: TRBD2; J: TRBJ2-2; size: .; V: TRBV29-1; DNA: TGCAGCGTTCTGGGGAGGGGCGCGTCCACCGGGGAGCTGTTTTTT; CDR3: CSVLGRGASTGELFF
D: .; J: TRBJ2-7; size: .; V: TRBV4-1; DNA: TGCGCCAGCAGGTCTGGGACATTCGGCTCCTACGAGCAGTACTTC; CDR3: CASRSGTFGSYEQYF
D: .; J: TRBJ2-7; size: .; V: TRBV7-2; DNA: TGTGCCAGCAGCTTAGGTGGCGGCGGGTGGAATCCCTACGAGCAGTACTTC; CDR3: CASSLGGGGWNPYEQYF
D: TRBD2; J: TRBJ2-5; size: .; V: TRBV5-8; DNA: TGTGCCAGCAGCCCAGGACTAGCGGGCACAGAAGAGACCCAGTACTTC; CDR3: CASSPGLAGTEETQYF
D: .; J: TRBJ1-6; size: once; V: TRBV30; DNA: TGTGCCTGCTCAGGGCGCGCTGGAATCAATTCACCCCTCCACTTT; CDR3: CACSGRAGINSPLHF
D: TRBD2; J: TRBJ2-7; size: .; V: TRBV7-2; DNA: TGTGCCAGCAGCACCCAGCGGGAGTTCGGGTACGAGCAGTACTTC; CDR3: CASSTQREFGYEQYF
D: TRBD2; J: TRBJ2-2; size: .; V: TRBV9; DNA: TGTGCCAGCAGCTTGGGACTAGCGGGTTTCACCGGGGAGCTGTTTTTT; CDR3: CASSLGLAGFTGELFF
D: TRBD2; J: TRBJ2-1; size: .; V: TRBV7-2; DNA: TGTGCCAGCAGCCAAACACTAGCGGGGGGTTACAATGAGCAGTTCTTC; CDR3: CASSQTLAGGYNEQFF
D: TRBD2; J: TRBJ2-5; size: few; V: TRBV7-9; DNA: TGTGCCAGCAGCTTAGCAGCTAGCGGGGGGCAATTGGAGACCCAGTACTTC; CDR3: CASSLAASGGQLETQYF
D: .; J: TRBJ1-4; size: .; V: TRBV15; DNA: TGTGCCACCAGCAAGCGGGGGCGGGATGAGAAACTGTTTTTT; CDR3: CATSKRGRDEKLFF
D: .; J: TRBJ2-2; size: .; V: TRBV28; DNA: TGTGCCAGCAGTTTTCCCACAGGGACCAACACCGGGGAGCTGTTTTTT; CDR3: CASSFPTGTNTGELFF
D: .; J: TRBJ2-6; size: .; V: TRBV2; DNA: TGTGCCAGCAGTGAAGAGCGTAGGCTCTCTGGGGCCAACGTCCTGACTTTC; CDR3: CASSEERRLSGANVLTF
D: .; J: TRBJ2-2; size: .; V: TRBV6-1; DNA: TGTGCCAGCAGTCTAACTTTCGGAGGCACCGGGGAGCTGTTTTTT; CDR3: CASSLTFGGTGELFF
D: .; J: TRBJ2-7; size: .; V: TRBV28; DNA: TGTGCCACTACGGGACGGGGGCGGGGGAAGCAGTACTTC; CDR3: CATTGRGRGKQYF
D: .; J: TRBJ2-2; size: .; V: TRBV30; DNA: TGTGCCTGGAGTGTGTCGCGGGGCGCGAACACCGGGGAGCTGTTTTTT; CDR3: CAWSVSRGANTGELFF
D: .; J: TRBJ1-4; size: .; V: TRBV27; DNA: TGTGCCAGCAGACCCAGTTGGCAGGGTGTTGAAAAACTGTTTTTT; CDR3: CASRPSWQGVEKLFF
D: TRBD2; J: TRBJ2-4; size: .; V: TRBV28; DNA: TGTGCCAGCAGTCCGCCGGGACTAGCGAGGGGCAAAAACATTCAGTACTTC; CDR3: CASSPPGLARGKNIQYF
D: .; J: TRBJ2-7; size: few; V: TRBV7-6; DNA: TGTGCCAGCAGCTTAGAGGAGGGGTCCTACGAGCAGTACTTC; CDR3: CASSLEEGSYEQYF
D: TRBD1; J: TRBJ2-3; size: .; V: TRBV5-4; DNA: TGTGCCAGCAGCTTGGGGACAGGGGCAGATACGCAGTATTTT; CDR3: CASSLGTGADTQYF
D: .; J: TRBJ2-2; size: .; V: TRBV7-9; DNA: TGTGCCAGCAGCTTATTCACAGGGCCGAAAACCGGGGAGCTGTTTTTT; CDR3: CASSLFTGPKTGELFF
D: .; J: TRBJ2-7; size: .; V: TRBV19; DNA: TGTGCCAGTATGGGGGCCAATTCCCCTTCCTACGAGCAGTACTTC; CDR3: CASMGANSPSYEQYF
D: .; J: TRBJ1-3; size: .; V: TRBV5-1; DNA: TGCGCCAGCAGCTTGGATCGCGCGCGCACCTCTGGAAACACCATATATTTT; CDR3: CASSLDRARTSGNTIYF
D: .; J: TRBJ1-1; size: few; V: TRBV4-1; DNA: TGCGCCAGCAGCCGAGGTAACACTGAAGCTTTCTTT; CDR3: CASSRGNTEAFF
D: .; J: TRBJ2-1; size: .; V: TRBV30; DNA: TGTGCCTGGAGTGTAACTCGTGGAGGGACTGAGCAGTTCTTC; CDR3: CAWSVTRGGTEQFF
D: .; J: TRBJ1-1; size: .; V: TRBV11-2; DNA: TGTGCCAGCAGCTTAGGTGAACTCCGAGAGAACACTGAAGCTTTCTTT; CDR3: CASSLGELRENTEAFF
D: TRBD2; J: TRBJ2-7; size: .; V: TRBV18; DNA: TGTGCCAGCTCACCAAGACAGCGGGAGCGAACCTACGAGCAGTACTTC; CDR3: CASSPRQRERTYEQYF
D: TRBD2; J: TRBJ2-3; size: .; V: TRBV4-2; DNA: TGTGCCAGCAGCCAAGTCTCATCGGCTAGCGGGAGACGTCGAACAGATACGCAGTATTTT; CDR3: CASSQVSSASGRRRTDTQYF
D: .; J: TRBJ2-7; size: .; V: TRBV5-5; DNA: TGTGCCAGCAGCTTGGAAACAGCCTACGAGCAGTACTTC; CDR3: CASSLETAYEQYF
D: TRBD2; J: TRBJ2-3; size: .; V: TRBV6-5; DNA: TGTGCCAGCCGTAATAGCGGGCGCACAGATACGCAGTATTTT; CDR3: CASRNSGRTDTQYF
D: TRBD2; J: TRBJ2-1; size: .; V: TRBV7-6; DNA: TGTGCCAGCAGCTTAGGTTCGACTAGCGGGACCAATGAGCAGTTCTTC; CDR3: CASSLGSTSGTNEQFF
D: TRBD2; J: TRBJ2-1; size: .; V: TRBV7-2; DNA: TGTGCCAGCAGCTTAGTCTTAGCGGGGACGGGCGAGCAGTTCTTC; CDR3: CASSLVLAGTGEQFF
D: TRBD2; J: TRBJ2-3; size: once; V: TRBV2; DNA: TGTGCCAGCATTGTTTCTAGCGGGGGCCCCTCAGATACGCAGTATTTT; CDR3: CASIVSSGGPSDTQYF
D: .; J: TRBJ2-7; size: .; V: TRBV7-7; DNA: TGTGCTAGCAGCTTAGACAGGTGGGACGAGCAGTACTTC; CDR3: CASSLDRWDEQYF
D: TRBD2; J: TRBJ2-3; size: .; V: TRBV10-3; DNA: TGTGCCACATCAGTATTGACCGGGACTAGCGGGAGAACAGATACGCAGTATTTT; CDR3: CATSVLTGTSGRTDTQYF